These 21 T cell receptor beta chains share one sample of origin, sequenced in a study of cytomegalovirus exposure and HLA in healthy donors. PCR primers comprised 60 Vbeta and 13 Jbeta primers. The repertoire was sequenced with immunoSEQ multiplex PCR; TCRdb's copy has only in-frame clones and lacks some. The table has approximately 100,000 clones, around 80% seen once; the top ten hold roughly 2.7%. The source material was PBMCs. These receptors were taken from a female donor in good health and CMV-seronegative.

The rearrangement links TRBV9 to TRBJ1-2; TRBD1 is a possible D gene (5 bases). The CDR3 is 14 amino acids. Germline values: CDR1 SGDLS, CDR2 YYNGEE. V was shortened by 4 bases and J by 0 bases, with 10 bases between the two germline ends. Written as DNA, the CDR3 is TGTGCCAGCAGCCCGGGGGTCTCTAACTATGGCTACACCTTC. Its translation is CASSPGVSNYGYTF.

The V call is TRBV12-5, the J call TRBJ1-2; D gene ambiguous. CDR3 length equals 12 residues. V lost 5 bases and J 5 bases, leaving 9 bases between the germline ends. The V gene's germline CDR1 is LGHNT and CDR2 FRNRAP. The CDR3 loop reads CASGDGGYGYTF. CDR3 sequence (DNA): TGTGCTAGTGGTGACGGCGGGTATGGCTACACCTTC. The full variable domain, in which reference TRBV12-5 and TRBJ1-2 provide the parts outside the CDR3, is DARVTQTPRHKVTEMGQEVTMRCQPILGHNTVFWYRQTMMQGLELLAYFRNRAPLDDSGMPKDRFSAEMPDATLATLKIQPSEPRDSAVYFCASGDGGYGYTFGSGTRLTVV.

The sample holds one count of this clone. The chain joins TRBV2 to TRBJ1-2; D uncertain. With 7 bases removed from V and 2 bases from J, the gap between germline ends came to 11 bases. This CDR3 is built from 13 residues. In germline, CDR1 is SNHLY, CDR2 FYNNEI. CDR3 amino acids: CASNRNLNYGYTF. CDR3 DNA: TGTGCCAGCAATAGAAACCTGAACTATGGCTACACCTTC.

The genes are TRBV2 and TRBJ1-4; 11 nucleotides line up with TRBD1. The CDR3 covers 16 residues. Per germline, CDR1 SNHLY and CDR2 FYNNEI. Losses at the gene ends were 6 bases for V and 6 bases for J; bases not matched to a gene: 9. The CDR3 DNA follows: TGTGCCAGCAGGGGACAGGGGGTCCCTGATGATGAAAAACTGTTTTTT. Translating gives CASRGQGVPDDEKLFF.

This clone is a singleton in its sample. The rearrangement uses TRBV6-1 and TRBJ1-5, with D possibly matching TRBD1 (5 bases). V lost 5 bases, J lost 3 bases, and 14 bases lay in between. This CDR3 has 15 amino acids. The germline gives CDR1 MNHNS, CDR2 SASEGT. CDR3 loop: CASSPVKTDNQPQHF. The CDR3 DNA sequence: TGTGCCAGCAGTCCGGTTAAGACAGACAATCAGCCCCAGCATTTT.

The chain has TRBV7-9 and TRBJ2-3, with TRBD1 as a possible D gene (6 bases). Trimming removed 4 bases at V and 1 base at J, with 15 bases between. The CDR3 runs to 16 residues. Per germline, CDR1 SEHNR and CDR2 FQNEAQ (reference sequence). CDR3: CASSSKTGAGTDTQYF. Here the CDR3 DNA reads TGTGCCAGCAGCTCAAAGACAGGCGCCGGCACAGATACGCAGTATTTT.

This chain links TRBV27 with TRBJ1-6, with D tentatively TRBD1 (5 bases). V dropped 6 bases and J dropped 3 bases, with 18 bases sitting between them. The CDR3 has 17 residues. Per the germline V gene, CDR1 is MNHEY and CDR2 is SMNVEV (reference sequence). CDR3 DNA sequence: TGTGCCAGCAGGGCGGGGGGAAGTGGTTACTATAATTCACCCCTCCACTTT. It specifies CASRAGGSGYYNSPLHF.

This rearrangement joins TRBV4-2 to TRBJ2-5, with 12 bases that match TRBD2. The CDR3 length is 18 residues. Germline CDR1 reads LGHNA; CDR2 reads YNFKEQ. V shed 1 base and J 5 bases; nucleotides not matched to a gene: 11. CDR3 in DNA: TGTGCCAGCAGCCAAGTTGGTGGGCTAGCGGGGGGGCAGGAGACCCAGTACTTC. Amino acids: CASSQVGGLAGGQETQYF.

This chain uses TRBV5-8 with TRBJ2-7, with D possibly matching TRBD1 (5 bases). The CDR3 is 16 amino acids. Deletions cut 4 bases from V and 4 bases from J, with 21 bases between. Per the germline V gene, CDR1 is SGHTS and CDR2 is YDEGEE. In nucleotides, the CDR3 is TGTGCCAGCAGCACAATTAAGACAACAGGCCTTTACGAGCAGTACTTC. Encoded protein: CASSTIKTTGLYEQYF.

The chain combines TRBV6-5 with TRBJ1-1, with unresolved D. Germline V gives CDR1 MNHEY, CDR2 SVGAGI. This CDR3 spans 14 amino acids. Trimming removed 5 bases at V and 1 base at J, with 11 bases between. This chain's CDR3 is CASSDATGNTEAFF. The CDR3 DNA is TGTGCCAGCAGTGATGCGACGGGGAACACTGAAGCTTTCTTT.

The rearrangement uses TRBV5-1 and TRBJ2-3, with 8 bases aligning to TRBD2. J gave up 4 bases and V 4 bases, and 5 bases lay outside the gene matches. Germline-derived CDR1 and CDR2 are SGHRS and YFSETQ. The CDR3 contains 14 residues. CDR3 residues: CASSPGLAADTQYF. CDR3 nucleotides: TGCGCCAGCAGCCCCGGACTAGCCGCAGATACGCAGTATTTT.

The chain combines TRBV7-9 with TRBJ2-2; TRBD2 is a possible D gene (6 bases). Germline V gene data show CDR1 as SEHNR and CDR2 as FQNEAQ (reference sequence). The V end lost 4 bases, the J end lost 4 bases, and 10 bases lay between the germline ends. CDR3 size: 14 residues. DNA for the CDR3: TGTGCCAGCAGCTCGGACTACACCACCGGGGAGCTGTTTTTT. Amino acids: CASSSDYTTGELFF.

The chain links TRBV13 to TRBJ2-5; 10 bases map to TRBD2. In germline, CDR1 is PRHDT, CDR2 FYEKMQ (reference sequence). The CDR3 covers 14 residues. The V segment lost 5 bases and the J segment 4 bases; nucleotides outside the gene matches: 4. As DNA, the CDR3 is TGTGCCAGCAGCCTCAGACTAGCGGGAGAGACCCAGTACTTC. This translates into CASSLRLAGETQYF.

The genes are TRBV6-1 and TRBJ1-2; possible D gene TRBD1, 6 bases. The CDR3 length is 13 residues. The V end was cut by 6 bases, the J end by 3 bases, with 11 bases between. Germline V gene lookup returns CDR1 MNHNS and CDR2 SASEGT. The CDR3 sequence: CASSDTGHYGYTF. Written as DNA, the CDR3 is TGTGCCAGCAGCGATACAGGGCACTATGGCTACACCTTC.

The rearrangement uses TRBV25-1 and TRBJ1-2; perhaps TRBD1 as D (5 bases). Germline V lookup: CDR1 MGHDK, CDR2 SYGVNS. This CDR3 region has 15 residues. Trimming pared 2 bases from V and 4 bases from J, leaving 14 bases between. CDR3 bases: TGTGCCAGCAGTGAAACAGGCATAACCCTCTATGGCTACACCTTC. Its protein product is CASSETGITLYGYTF.

The chain has TRBV10-2 and TRBJ1-4, with 9 bases fitting TRBD1. Germline CDR1 is WSHSY and CDR2 is SAAADI. The CDR3 consists of 13 residues. The junction had 5 bases not matched to a gene; V was cut back by 8 bases and J by 7 bases. The DNA of the CDR3 is TGCGCCAGCTACAGGGGGCGAGGTGAAAAACTGTTTTTT. Residues: CASYRGRGEKLFF.

The V gene is TRBV9, the J gene TRBJ2-5, with 8 bases identical to TRBD2. The germline V gene has CDR1 SGDLS and CDR2 YYNGEE. The junction had 2 bases not matched to a gene; V was cut back by 0 bases and J by 4 bases. The CDR3 sequence is 14 residues long. CDR3: CASSVGAGGETQYF. The CDR3 nucleotides are TGTGCCAGCAGCGTAGGGGCGGGGGGAGAGACCCAGTACTTC.

The chain has TRBV10-3 and TRBJ2-2; TRBD1 is a possible D gene (6 bases). The germline CDR1 and CDR2 sequences are ENHRY and SYGVKD. CDR3 length: 15 amino acids. V lost 6 bases, J lost 2 bases, and 13 bases lay in between. The CDR3 DNA reads TGTGCCATCAGAGAAATGGACAGCAACACCGGGGAGCTGTTTTTT. Translation: CAIREMDSNTGELFF.

This chain links TRBV9 with TRBJ2-7, with 7 bases fitting TRBD1. This CDR3 comprises 14 residues. The trim removed 2 bases at V and 1 base at J, leaving 3 bases unmatched. In germline, CDR1 is SGDLS, CDR2 YYNGEE. DNA for the CDR3: TGTGCCAGCAGCGTCGGGACAGCATCCTACGAGCAGTACTTC. Protein product: CASSVGTASYEQYF.

The chain combines TRBV10-3 with TRBJ2-5; 10 nucleotides agree with TRBD2. V lost 3 bases and J lost 2; bases outside the gene matches: 6. CDR3 size: 16 residues. Germline V lookup: CDR1 ENHRY, CDR2 SYGVKD. In nucleotides, the CDR3 is TGTGCCATCAGTGATAGCGGGGGGCCCACACAAGAGACCCAGTACTTC. This encodes CAISDSGGPTQETQYF.

The rearrangement joins TRBV27 to TRBJ2-5; TRBD1 agrees at 10 bases. CDR1 is MNHEY and CDR2 is SMNVEV in the germline V gene (reference sequence). The junction had 8 bases not matched to a gene; V was cut back by 8 bases and J by 5 bases. The CDR3 is made up of 14 amino acids. DNA of the CDR3: TGTGCCAGCCCGGGACAGGGGATCCGGGAGACCCAGTACTTC. Its translation is CASPGQGIRETQYF.